This TCR beta chain is from a study of T cell responses to AZD1222 COVID-19 vaccine. Study-level points and caveats: Sampling captured repertoires only after the peak T cell response. Baseline seropositives among AZD1222 recipients totaled only five to seven. Donors were chiefly white British, with a greater number of females, and clonal diversity was perhaps underestimated.

The table came from immunoSEQ multiplex PCR; TCRdb's copy has only in-frame clones and leaves some out. The sample holds roughly 100,000 clones, 70% to 85% seen once. Comment on this clone: Its target is unknown.

Source: peripheral blood, taken 28 days after the second AZD1222 dose. The clonotype comes from an adult who received the AZD1222 COVID-19 vaccine.

The CDR3 sequence is CATSTGSEDRGINQPQHF. The CDR3 nucleotides are TGTGCCACCAGCACCGGATCAGAGGACAGGGGGATCAATCAGCCCCAGCATTTT. The gene calls are TRBV15 and TRBJ1-5; 10 bases match TRBD1. This CDR3 contains 18 residues. V lost 4 bases and J lost 3; bases outside the gene matches: 12. CDR1 and CDR2 (germline): LNHNV, YYDKDF (reference sequence). The whole variable domain, filled in from reference TRBV15 and TRBJ1-5, reads DAMVIQNPRYQVTQFGKPVTLSCSQTLNHNVMYWYQQKSSQAPKLLFHYYDKDFNNEADTPDNFQSRRPNTSFCFLDIRSPGLGDTAMYLCATSTGSEDRGINQPQHFGDGTRLSIL.